The clone carrying this T cell receptor beta chain was counted at least ten times. TCR beta CDR3 sequences were amplified from RNA transcripts. Using the HTBI primer set, a first-round RT-PCR was run on the TCR CDR3. One entry per CDR3 protein, called by TCRdb with MiXCR from the multiplex PCR reads. The data show some 400,000 distinct CDR3 sequences, more than 11% seen once. This entry is derived from a study of T cells in Graves' hyperthyroidism and ophthalmopathy. V gave up 2 bases and J gave up 5 bases, with 6 bases separating them. This CDR3 contains 11 residues. Germline V gene lookup returns CDR1 GTSNPN and CDR2 SVGIG (reference sequence).

The chain has TRBV30 and TRBJ2-5, with D uncertain. This TCR derives from an older woman with Graves' hyperthyroidism. Sample: blood. CDR3 sequence: CAWSTTETQYF. CDR3 DNA: TGTGCCTGGAGTACAACGGAGACCCAGTACTTC.